The rows below give T cell receptor beta chains drawn from one sample of a study of cytomegalovirus exposure and HLA in healthy donors. Libraries were prepared by immunoSEQ multiplex PCR; TCRdb keeps only in-frame clonotypes and omits some of them. Here the sample spans around 100,000 clones, approximately 58% being singletons. Sequencing input: PBMCs. The receptors were gathered from a woman aged 30 to 39 in good health and CMV-seronegative. The CDR3 runs from the conserved cysteine through the conserved F or W. A D gene is named only where the DNA matches it firmly. A row's size may be missing; if present it is once, few, many or a size class.

j_call | v_call | clone_size | d_call | cdr3_nt | cdr3_aa
TRBJ2-7 | TRBV2 | NA | NA | TGTGCCAGCAGTAGAGGTCTCTACGAGCAGTACTTC | CASSRGLYEQYF
TRBJ2-5 | TRBV9 | NA | TRBD2 | TGTGCCAGCAGCGGGACTAGCGGGAGGGAAGAGACCCAGTACTTC | CASSGTSGREETQYF
TRBJ1-1 | TRBV30 | NA | NA | TGTGCCTGGACGCGGGGGGGGAACACTGAAGCTTTCTTT | CAWTRGGNTEAFF
TRBJ1-2 | TRBV28 | NA | NA | TGTGCCAGCAGATCCTACCGACAGGCACATGGCTACACCTTC | CASRSYRQAHGYTF
TRBJ2-7 | TRBV6-5 | NA | NA | TGTGCCAGGAAAATCGGGCGGGACTACGAGCAGTACTTC | CARKIGRDYEQYF
TRBJ1-1 | TRBV7-3 | NA | TRBD1 | TGTGCCAGCAGCTTCTCGACAGGGCAAATGAACACTGAAGCTTTCTTT | CASSFSTGQMNTEAFF
TRBJ2-5 | TRBV2 | NA | NA | TGTGCCAGCAGCTCCGACAGGTTTCGGGAGACCCAGTACTTC | CASSSDRFRETQYF
TRBJ1-1 | TRBV10-3 | NA | NA | TGTGCCACCAGGGGCAGGGGCGAGACTGAAGCTTTCTTT | CATRGRGETEAFF
TRBJ2-3 | TRBV7-2 | once | NA | TGTGCCAGCGCCCCCGGGGCAGATACGCAGTATTTT | CASAPGADTQYF
TRBJ2-7 | TRBV19 | few | TRBD2 | TGTGCCAGTAGTATGGCTTTTAGCGGGCAATACGAGCAGTACTTC | CASSMAFSGQYEQYF
TRBJ2-7 | TRBV11-2 | NA | NA | TGTGCCAGCAGCTCCGCCTTGGCGGAGGGATCCTACGAGCAGTACTTC | CASSSALAEGSYEQYF